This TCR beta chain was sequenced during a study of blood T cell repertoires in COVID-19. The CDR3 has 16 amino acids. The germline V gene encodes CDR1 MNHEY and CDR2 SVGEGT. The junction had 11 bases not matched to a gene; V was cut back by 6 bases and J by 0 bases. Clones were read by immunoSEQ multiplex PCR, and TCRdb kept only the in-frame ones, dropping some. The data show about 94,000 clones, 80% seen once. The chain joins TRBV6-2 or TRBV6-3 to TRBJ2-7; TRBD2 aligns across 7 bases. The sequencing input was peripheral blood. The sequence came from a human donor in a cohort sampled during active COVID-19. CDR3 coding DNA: TGTGCCAGCAGCCGGTGGGTTGGCGGGGGCTCCTACGAGCAGTACTTC. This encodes CASSRWVGGGSYEQYF.